These 18 T cell receptor beta chains share one sample of origin, sequenced in a study of blood T cell repertoires in COVID-19. Clones were read by immunoSEQ multiplex PCR, and TCRdb kept only the in-frame ones, dropping some. Seen here are roughly 240,000 clones, about 88% observed once, and the top ten hold 3.6%. The source material was peripheral blood. These receptors all stem from a man between 18 and 29 years old with active or convalescent COVID-19.

This chain connects TRBV5-4 to TRBJ2-3, with TRBD2 identical over 7 bases. The junction had 17 bases not matched to a gene; V was cut back by 7 bases and J by 6 bases. This CDR3 comprises 16 residues. In germline, CDR1 is SGHNT, CDR2 YYREEE (reference sequence). The CDR3 DNA reads as TGTGCCAGCTTTAAAGGGGAGCGGGAAAGGAGGGATACGCAGTATTTT. Translated, it gives CASFKGERERRDTQYF.

The chain joins TRBV6-5 to TRBJ2-5, with TRBD2 matching over 7 bases. Germline V gives CDR1 MNHEY, CDR2 SVGAGI. J lost 4 bases, V lost 3 bases, and 5 bases had no gene match. This CDR3 has 14 amino acids. The CDR3 region has the DNA TGTGCCAGCAGTTATCTGGGGGGGGGAGAGACCCAGTACTTC. Protein sequence: CASSYLGGGETQYF.

The chain recombines TRBV3-1 (or the pseudogene TRBV3-2) with TRBJ2-5, with 13 bases aligning to TRBD2. There are 16 residues in the CDR3. Germline lookup yields CDR1 LGHDT and CDR2 YNNKEL (reference sequence). The J segment lost 5 bases and the V segment lost 4 bases, leaving 7 bases of the junction unmatched. The CDR3, as DNA: TGTGCCAGCAGCCCTCGGACTAGCGGGGGTTCGGAGACCCAGTACTTC. Translating gives CASSPRTSGGSETQYF.

In this sample, this clone turned up a few times. The rearrangement joins TRBV4-2 to TRBJ1-6; a possible D gene is TRBD1 (5 bases). Germline V gene lookup returns CDR1 LGHNA and CDR2 YNFKEQ. Trimming took 0 bases from V and 8 from J, leaving 14 bases between them. The CDR3 has 16 residues. The CDR3 region has the DNA TGTGCCAGCAGCCAAGATTTCGCGCAGGGCGATTCACCCCTCCACTTT. Amino acids: CASSQDFAQGDSPLHF.

The rearrangement uses TRBV19 and TRBJ2-3, with a weak D call TRBD2 (6 bases). The germline gives CDR1 LNHDA, CDR2 SQIVND (reference sequence). V was cut by 4 bases and J by 0 bases, with 11 bases left in between. The CDR3 covers 15 residues. The CDR3 DNA reads as TGTGCCAGTAGTAATAGCGGCCTAAGCACAGATACGCAGTATTTT. Its translation: CASSNSGLSTDTQYF.

This clone has a single count. CDR3 nucleotide sequence: TGTGCCAGCAGCCGACCGGGACAGGAAAGAGGCGGCTACACCTTC. It specifies CASSRPGQERGGYTF. V usage is TRBV3-1 (or the pseudogene TRBV3-2) and J usage is TRBJ1-2, with 8 bases matching TRBD1. V dropped 4 bases and J dropped 8; count of bases not matched to a gene: 12. The CDR3 loop spans 15 amino acids. Germline CDR1 and CDR2: LGHDT and YNNKEL (reference sequence).

This clone was observed a few times. This chain connects TRBV6-6 to TRBJ2-7; D not certain. V dropped 2 bases and J dropped 5 bases, with 4 bases sitting between them. This CDR3 has 11 residues. The germline V gene has CDR1 MNHNY and CDR2 SVGAGI (reference sequence). CDR3 nucleotides: TGTGCCAGCAGTTACCTACACGAGCAGTACTTC. This codes for CASSYLHEQYF.

This chain links TRBV30 with TRBJ1-6, with 7 nucleotides matching TRBD1. The CDR3 extends over 14 amino acids. CDR1 GTSNPN and CDR2 SVGIG come from the germline V gene (reference sequence). Losses at the gene ends were 2 bases for V and 9 bases for J; bases not matched to a gene: 7. CDR3 sequence: CAWSTGAESSPLHF. CDR3 nucleotides: TGTGCCTGGAGTACAGGGGCAGAAAGTTCACCCCTCCACTTT.

This clone was detected only once. The chain carries TRBV28 and TRBJ2-3; TRBD2 is a possible D gene (5 bases). Germline V gives CDR1 MDHEN, CDR2 SYDVKM. This CDR3 region has 14 residues. Trimming shortened V by 2 bases and J by 5 bases, and 11 bases separated the two germline ends. In DNA form, the CDR3 reads TGTGCCAGCAGTTTAGGGCTAGCTATAGATACGCAGTATTTT. Protein sequence: CASSLGLAIDTQYF. The whole variable domain, remainder taken from reference TRBV28 and TRBJ2-3, is DVKVTQSSRYLVKRTGEKVFLECVQDMDHENMFWYRQDPGLGLRLIYFSYDVKMKEKGDIPEGYSVSREKKERFSLILESASTNQTSMYLCASSLGLAIDTQYFGPGTRLTVL.

The chain couples TRBV12-5 to TRBJ2-7, with a possible D match to TRBD1 (6 bases). Per the germline V gene, CDR1 is LGHNT and CDR2 is FRNRAP. V was pared by 0 bases and J by 2 bases, with 23 bases between. This CDR3 is built from 19 residues. In nucleotides, the CDR3 is TGTGCTAGTGGTTTGGTAGATGTGGTCTCGATGGGGGCAGCCTACGAGCAGTACTTC. It specifies CASGLVDVVSMGAAYEQYF.

This clone appeared a single time. The chain couples TRBV3-1 (or the pseudogene TRBV3-2) to TRBJ1-2; 8 bases line up with TRBD1. The CDR3 extends over 16 amino acids. V lost 0 bases, J lost 5 bases, and 8 bases stayed unmatched. The germline V gene encodes CDR1 LGHDT and CDR2 YNNKEL (reference sequence). Here the CDR3 DNA reads TGTGCCAGCAGCCAAGATATGGCCAGGGGGCGGTATGGCTACACCTTC. It is translated as CASSQDMARGRYGYTF.

The V gene is TRBV2, the J gene TRBJ1-3; no definite D call. The germline CDR1 and CDR2 sequences are SNHLY and FYNNEI. The CDR3 has 16 amino acids. V lost 6 bases, J lost 0 bases, and 15 bases lay in between. CDR3: CASRTRSRPSGNTIYF. CDR3 nucleotides: TGTGCCAGCAGAACTCGGAGCCGACCCTCTGGAAACACCATATATTTT.

In this sample, this clone turned up a few times. The rearrangement links TRBV24-1 to TRBJ2-2; D is possibly TRBD2 (6 bases). The ends were cut back, 4 bases at V and 0 bases at J, with 11 bases in the middle. CDR1 is KGHDR, CDR2 SFDVKD, per germline. This CDR3 has 16 amino acids. CDR3 amino acids: CATSDPRGTNTGELFF. Here the CDR3 DNA reads TGTGCCACCAGTGACCCGCGGGGCACGAACACCGGGGAGCTGTTTTTT.

This sequence joins TRBV5-6 and TRBJ1-1; D gene unclear. The CDR3 covers 14 residues. The ends were cut back, 0 bases at V and 1 base at J, with 7 bases in the middle. Germline V gene data show CDR1 as SGHDT and CDR2 as YYEEEE. Written as DNA, the CDR3 is TGTGCCAGCAGCTTGGGGGGAGGGAACACTGAAGCTTTCTTT. Its translation is CASSLGGGNTEAFF. The full variable domain, completed using reference TRBV5-6 and TRBJ1-1, is DAGVTQSPTHLIKTRGQQVTLRCSPKSGHDTVSWYQQALGQGPQFIFQYYEEEERQRGNFPDRFSGHQFPNYSSELNVNALLLGDSALYLCASSLGGGNTEAFFGQGTRLTVV.

This clone was detected once. This chain links TRBV10-3 with TRBJ2-3, with 10 positions matching TRBD1. The CDR3 extends over 19 amino acids. The V segment lost 4 bases and the J segment 1 base; nucleotides outside the gene matches: 14. The germline gives CDR1 ENHRY, CDR2 SYGVKD. CDR3 bases: TGTGCCATCAGTGGGGCCGGGACAGGGGCGCTGAGGGGCACAGATACGCAGTATTTT. It translates to CAISGAGTGALRGTDTQYF.

This clone was observed many times. This sequence joins TRBV15 and TRBJ2-7, with 7 bases matching TRBD2. Looked up from germline, CDR1 is LNHNV and CDR2 is YYDKDF (reference sequence). Trimming at V came to 4 bases and at J to 6 bases, leaving 3 bases not matched to a gene. The CDR3 length is 12 residues. The CDR3 loop is CATSTGGGEQYF. DNA of the CDR3: TGTGCCACCAGCACGGGCGGGGGCGAGCAGTACTTC.

The chain carries TRBV2 and TRBJ2-5; 15 bases agree with TRBD2. The CDR3 sequence is 15 residues long. Trimming cost V 7 bases and J 2 bases; bases outside gene matches: 2. Germline values: CDR1 SNHLY, CDR2 FYNNEI. The CDR3: CASKGLAGGQETQYF. The CDR3 nucleotides are TGTGCCAGCAAAGGACTAGCGGGGGGGCAAGAGACCCAGTACTTC.

The V and J genes are TRBV28 and TRBJ1-2; TRBD1 matches 7 bases. The germline CDR1 and CDR2 sequences are MDHEN and SYDVKM. The CDR3 is made up of 13 amino acids. V shed 6 bases, J shed 5 bases, and the junction held 6 bases outside the gene matches. The CDR3 DNA is TGTGCCAGCAGCCTCAGGGGGTTGTATGGCTACACCTTC. Amino acids: CASSLRGLYGYTF.